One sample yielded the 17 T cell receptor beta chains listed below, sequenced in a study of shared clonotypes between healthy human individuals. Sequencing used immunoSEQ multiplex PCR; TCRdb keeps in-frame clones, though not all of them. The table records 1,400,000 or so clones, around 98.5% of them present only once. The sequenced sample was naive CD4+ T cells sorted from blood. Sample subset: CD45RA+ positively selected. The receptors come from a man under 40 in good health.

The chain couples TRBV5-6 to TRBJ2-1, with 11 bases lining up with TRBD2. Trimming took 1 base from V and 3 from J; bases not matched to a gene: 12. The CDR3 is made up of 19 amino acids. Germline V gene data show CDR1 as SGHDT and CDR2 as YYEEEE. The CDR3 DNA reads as TGTGCCAGCAGCTTGTTAAGAGGAACTAGCGGGAGCGTCTACAATGAGCAGTTCTTC. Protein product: CASSLLRGTSGSVYNEQFF.

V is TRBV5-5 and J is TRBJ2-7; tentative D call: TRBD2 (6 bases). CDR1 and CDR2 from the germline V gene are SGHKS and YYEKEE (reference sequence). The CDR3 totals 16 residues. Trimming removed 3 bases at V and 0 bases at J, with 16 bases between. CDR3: CASSYWPGSSSYEQYF. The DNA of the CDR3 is TGTGCCAGCAGCTATTGGCCCGGGAGTAGCTCCTACGAGCAGTACTTC.

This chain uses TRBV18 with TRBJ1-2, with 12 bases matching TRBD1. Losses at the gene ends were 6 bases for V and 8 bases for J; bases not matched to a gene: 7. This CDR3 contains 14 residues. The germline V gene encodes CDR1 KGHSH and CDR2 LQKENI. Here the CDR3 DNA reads TGTGCCAGCTCGCCCGGGACAGGGGGCTGGGGCTACACCTTC. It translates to CASSPGTGGWGYTF.

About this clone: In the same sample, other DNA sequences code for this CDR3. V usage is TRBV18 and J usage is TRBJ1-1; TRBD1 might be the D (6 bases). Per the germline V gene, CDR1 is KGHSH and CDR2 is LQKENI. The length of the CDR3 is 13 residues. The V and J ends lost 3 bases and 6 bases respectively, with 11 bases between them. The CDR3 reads CASSPTGLAEAFF. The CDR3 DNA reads TGTGCCAGCTCACCCACAGGGTTGGCTGAAGCTTTCTTT. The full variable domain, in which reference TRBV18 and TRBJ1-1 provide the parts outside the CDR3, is NAGVMQNPRHLVRRRGQEARLRCSPMKGHSHVYWYRQLPEEGLKFMVYLQKENIIDESGMPKERFSAEFPKEGPSILRIQQVVRGDSAAYFCASSPTGLAEAFFGQGTRLTVV.

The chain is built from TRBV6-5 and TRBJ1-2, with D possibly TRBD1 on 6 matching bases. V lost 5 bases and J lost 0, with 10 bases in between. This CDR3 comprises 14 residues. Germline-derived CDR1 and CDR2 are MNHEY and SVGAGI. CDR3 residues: CASSLDRTNYGYTF. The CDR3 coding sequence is TGTGCCAGCAGTCTCGACAGGACTAACTATGGCTACACCTTC.

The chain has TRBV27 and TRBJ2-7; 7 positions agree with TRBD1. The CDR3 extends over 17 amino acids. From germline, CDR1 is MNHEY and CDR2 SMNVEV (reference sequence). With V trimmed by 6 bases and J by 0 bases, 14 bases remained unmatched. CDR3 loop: CASSFTQTGRISYEQYF. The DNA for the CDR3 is TGTGCCAGCAGCTTTACACAGACAGGGCGAATCTCCTACGAGCAGTACTTC.

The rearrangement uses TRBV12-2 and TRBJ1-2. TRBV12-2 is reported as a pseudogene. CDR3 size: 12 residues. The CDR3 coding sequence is TGTGCAAGTCGCCCACCAGAGGATGGCTACACCTTC. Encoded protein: CASRPPEDGYTF.

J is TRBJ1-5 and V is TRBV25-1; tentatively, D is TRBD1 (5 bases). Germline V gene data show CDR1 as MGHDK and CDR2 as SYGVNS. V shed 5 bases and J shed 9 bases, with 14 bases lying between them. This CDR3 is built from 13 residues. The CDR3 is CASSQQGDRPQHF. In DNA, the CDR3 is TGTGCCAGCAGTCAGCAGGGCGATCGGCCCCAGCATTTT.

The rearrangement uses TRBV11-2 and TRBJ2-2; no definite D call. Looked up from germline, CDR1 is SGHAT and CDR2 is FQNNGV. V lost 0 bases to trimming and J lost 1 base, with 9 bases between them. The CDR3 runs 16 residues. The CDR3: CASSLEPLMNTGELFF. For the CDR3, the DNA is TGTGCCAGCAGCTTAGAACCCCTTATGAACACCGGGGAGCTGTTTTTT. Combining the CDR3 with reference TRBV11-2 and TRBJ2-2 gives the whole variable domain EAGVAQSPRYKIIEKRQSVAFWCNPISGHATLYWYQQILGQGPKLLIQFQNNGVVDDSQLPKDRFSAERLKGVDSTLKIQPAKLEDSAVYLCASSLEPLMNTGELFFGEGSRLTVL.

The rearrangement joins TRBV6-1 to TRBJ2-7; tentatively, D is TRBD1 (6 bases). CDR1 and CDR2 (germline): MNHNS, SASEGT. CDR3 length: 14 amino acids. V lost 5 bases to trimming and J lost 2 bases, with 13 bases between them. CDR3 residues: CASSNREVTYEQYF. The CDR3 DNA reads TGTGCCAGCAGTAACAGGGAAGTCACCTACGAGCAGTACTTC.

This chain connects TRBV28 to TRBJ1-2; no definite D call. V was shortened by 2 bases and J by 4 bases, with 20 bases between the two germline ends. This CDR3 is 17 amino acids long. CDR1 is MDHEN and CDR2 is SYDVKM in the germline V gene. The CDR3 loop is CASSLSSWQEGIYGYTF. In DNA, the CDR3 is TGTGCCAGCAGTTTAAGTTCCTGGCAGGAGGGAATCTATGGCTACACCTTC.

Here the CDR3 DNA reads TGTGCCAGCAGTTTAGGGGCCCTAAACTATGGCTACACCTTC. This sequence encodes CASSLGALNYGYTF. J is TRBJ1-2 and V is TRBV28; D possibly corresponds to TRBD1 (5 bases). The CDR3 spans 14 residues. V was clipped by 2 bases and J by 2 bases, with 9 bases between them. Germline CDR1 reads MDHEN; CDR2 reads SYDVKM.

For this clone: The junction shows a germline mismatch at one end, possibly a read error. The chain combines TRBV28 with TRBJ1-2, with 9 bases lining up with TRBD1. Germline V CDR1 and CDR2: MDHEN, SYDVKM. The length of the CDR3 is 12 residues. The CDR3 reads CASNLGQGGVRF. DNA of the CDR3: TGTGCCAGCAACCTGGGACAGGGTGGTGTCCGCTTC.

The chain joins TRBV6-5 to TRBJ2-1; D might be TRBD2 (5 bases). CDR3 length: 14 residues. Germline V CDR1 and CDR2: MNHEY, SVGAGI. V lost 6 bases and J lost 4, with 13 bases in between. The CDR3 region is CASRSNGRYNEQFF. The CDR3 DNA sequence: TGTGCCAGCAGGAGCAATGGGAGATACAATGAGCAGTTCTTC.

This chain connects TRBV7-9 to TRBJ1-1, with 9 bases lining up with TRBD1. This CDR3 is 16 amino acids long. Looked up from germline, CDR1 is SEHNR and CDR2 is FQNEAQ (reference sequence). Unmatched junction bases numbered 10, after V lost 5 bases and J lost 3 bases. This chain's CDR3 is CASSPGWDRADTEAFF. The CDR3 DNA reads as TGTGCCAGCAGCCCCGGATGGGACAGGGCCGACACTGAAGCTTTCTTT. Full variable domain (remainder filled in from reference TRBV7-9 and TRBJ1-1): DTGVSQNPRHKITKRGQNVTFRCDPISEHNRLYWYRQTLGQGPEFLTYFQNEAQLEKSRLLSDRFSAERPKGSFSTLEIQRTEQGDSAMYLCASSPGWDRADTEAFFGQGTRLTVV.

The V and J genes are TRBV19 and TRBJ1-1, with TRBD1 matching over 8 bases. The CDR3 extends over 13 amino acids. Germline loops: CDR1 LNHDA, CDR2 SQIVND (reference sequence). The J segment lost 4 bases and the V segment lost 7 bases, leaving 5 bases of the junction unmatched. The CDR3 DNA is TGTGCCAGTACCAGACAGGGGATCACTGAAGCTTTCTTT. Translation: CASTRQGITEAFF.

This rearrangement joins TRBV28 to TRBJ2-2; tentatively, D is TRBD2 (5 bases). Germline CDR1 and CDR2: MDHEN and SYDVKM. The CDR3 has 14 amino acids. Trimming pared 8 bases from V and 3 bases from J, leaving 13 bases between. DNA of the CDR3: TGTGCCAGCCGCCCTTCGGGGTACACCGGGGAGCTGTTTTTT. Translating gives CASRPSGYTGELFF.